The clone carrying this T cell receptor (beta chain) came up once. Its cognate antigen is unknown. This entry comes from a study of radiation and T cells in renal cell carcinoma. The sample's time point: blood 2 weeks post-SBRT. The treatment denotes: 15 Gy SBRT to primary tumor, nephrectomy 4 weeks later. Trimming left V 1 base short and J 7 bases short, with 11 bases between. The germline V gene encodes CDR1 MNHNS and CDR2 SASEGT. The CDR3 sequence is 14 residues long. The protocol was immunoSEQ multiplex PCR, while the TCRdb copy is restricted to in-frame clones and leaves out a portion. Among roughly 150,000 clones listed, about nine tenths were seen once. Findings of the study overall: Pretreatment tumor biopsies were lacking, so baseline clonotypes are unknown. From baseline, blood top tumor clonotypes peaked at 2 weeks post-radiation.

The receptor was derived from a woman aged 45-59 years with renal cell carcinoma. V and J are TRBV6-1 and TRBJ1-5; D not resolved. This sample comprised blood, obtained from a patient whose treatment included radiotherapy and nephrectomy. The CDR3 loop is CASSEVWGSQPQHF. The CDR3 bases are TGTGCCAGCAGTGAAGTTTGGGGTAGCCAGCCCCAGCATTTT.